The clone carrying this TCR beta chain counts as medium-sized. MiXCR, run by TCRdb on the PCR reads, gives a single entry per CDR3 protein. The data show about 14,000 distinct CDR3 sequences, roughly 50% seen once. The entry originates in a study of tumor-infiltrating lymphocytes in oesophageal squamous cell carcinoma. Germline CDR1 reads SGHTA; CDR2 reads FQGNSA. Germline trimming cut 0 bases from V and 8 bases from J; bases unmatched to any gene: 0. This CDR3 region has 12 residues. This clonotype originated in a male donor with esophageal squamous cell carcinoma. The specimen was blood. J is TRBJ1-2 and V is TRBV7-2; 7 bases agree with TRBD1. CDR3 coding DNA: TGTGCCAGCAGCTTAGCGGACAGGGGCTACACCTTC. Protein: CASSLADRGYTF.